Shown below are 2 T cell receptor beta chains from a single sample sequenced in a study of response to subunit inactivated influenza vaccine. One entry per CDR3 protein results from TCRdb running MiXCR on the RT-PCR reads. Of 500,000 to 600,000 distinct CDR3 sequences in the sample, 12% to 15% were seen once. The specimen was PBMCs from blood, collected roughly 12 days after vaccination. These receptors came from a man aged 50-60 years who received an inactivated influenza vaccine.

The J gene is TRBJ2-1, the V gene TRBV4-3; D is uncertain. CDR1 and CDR2 (germline): LGHNA, YSLEER. Deletions cut 3 bases from V and 9 bases from J, with 12 bases between. This CDR3 comprises 13 residues. CDR3 sequence: CASSQPMGAEQFF. CDR3 in DNA: TGCGCCAGCAGCCAGCCCATGGGCGCTGAGCAGTTCTTC.

V usage is TRBV6-5 and J usage is TRBJ1-1; tentative D call: TRBD1 (5 bases). Germline values: CDR1 MNHEY, CDR2 SVGAGI. The CDR3 runs to 14 residues. Deletions cut 0 bases from V and 3 bases from J, with 8 bases between. The CDR3 loop is CASSYSTEYTEAFF. The CDR3 DNA sequence: TGTGCCAGCAGTTACTCGACAGAGTACACTGAAGCTTTCTTT.